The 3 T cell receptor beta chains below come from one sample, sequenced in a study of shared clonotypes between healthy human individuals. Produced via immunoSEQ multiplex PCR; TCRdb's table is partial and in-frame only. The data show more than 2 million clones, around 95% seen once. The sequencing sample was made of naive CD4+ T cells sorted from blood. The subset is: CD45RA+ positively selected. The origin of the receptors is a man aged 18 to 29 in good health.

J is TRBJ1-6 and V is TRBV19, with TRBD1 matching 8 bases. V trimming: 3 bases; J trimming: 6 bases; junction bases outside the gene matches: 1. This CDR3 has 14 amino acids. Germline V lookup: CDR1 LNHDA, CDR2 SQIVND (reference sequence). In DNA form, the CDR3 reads TGTGCCAGTAGTATGGGGACAGGTAATTCACCCCTCCACTTT. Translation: CASSMGTGNSPLHF.

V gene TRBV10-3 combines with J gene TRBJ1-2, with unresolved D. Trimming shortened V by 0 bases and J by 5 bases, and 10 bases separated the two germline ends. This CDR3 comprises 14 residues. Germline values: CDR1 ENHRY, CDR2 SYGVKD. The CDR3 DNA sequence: TGTGCCATCAGTGAGTCTGTCACCGAATATGGCTACACCTTC. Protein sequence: CAISESVTEYGYTF.

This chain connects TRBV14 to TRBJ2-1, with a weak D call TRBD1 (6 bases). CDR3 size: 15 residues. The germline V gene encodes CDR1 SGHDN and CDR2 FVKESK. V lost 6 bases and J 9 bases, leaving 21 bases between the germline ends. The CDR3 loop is CASSVGGQLGGEQFF. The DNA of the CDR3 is TGTGCCAGCAGTGTAGGGGGACAACTCGGCGGTGAGCAGTTCTTC. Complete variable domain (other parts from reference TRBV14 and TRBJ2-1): EAGVTQFPSHSVIEKGQTVTLRCDPISGHDNLYWYRRVMGKEIKFLLHFVKESKQDESGMPNNRFLAERTGGTYSTLKVQPAELEDSGVYFCASSVGGQLGGEQFFGPGTRLTVL.